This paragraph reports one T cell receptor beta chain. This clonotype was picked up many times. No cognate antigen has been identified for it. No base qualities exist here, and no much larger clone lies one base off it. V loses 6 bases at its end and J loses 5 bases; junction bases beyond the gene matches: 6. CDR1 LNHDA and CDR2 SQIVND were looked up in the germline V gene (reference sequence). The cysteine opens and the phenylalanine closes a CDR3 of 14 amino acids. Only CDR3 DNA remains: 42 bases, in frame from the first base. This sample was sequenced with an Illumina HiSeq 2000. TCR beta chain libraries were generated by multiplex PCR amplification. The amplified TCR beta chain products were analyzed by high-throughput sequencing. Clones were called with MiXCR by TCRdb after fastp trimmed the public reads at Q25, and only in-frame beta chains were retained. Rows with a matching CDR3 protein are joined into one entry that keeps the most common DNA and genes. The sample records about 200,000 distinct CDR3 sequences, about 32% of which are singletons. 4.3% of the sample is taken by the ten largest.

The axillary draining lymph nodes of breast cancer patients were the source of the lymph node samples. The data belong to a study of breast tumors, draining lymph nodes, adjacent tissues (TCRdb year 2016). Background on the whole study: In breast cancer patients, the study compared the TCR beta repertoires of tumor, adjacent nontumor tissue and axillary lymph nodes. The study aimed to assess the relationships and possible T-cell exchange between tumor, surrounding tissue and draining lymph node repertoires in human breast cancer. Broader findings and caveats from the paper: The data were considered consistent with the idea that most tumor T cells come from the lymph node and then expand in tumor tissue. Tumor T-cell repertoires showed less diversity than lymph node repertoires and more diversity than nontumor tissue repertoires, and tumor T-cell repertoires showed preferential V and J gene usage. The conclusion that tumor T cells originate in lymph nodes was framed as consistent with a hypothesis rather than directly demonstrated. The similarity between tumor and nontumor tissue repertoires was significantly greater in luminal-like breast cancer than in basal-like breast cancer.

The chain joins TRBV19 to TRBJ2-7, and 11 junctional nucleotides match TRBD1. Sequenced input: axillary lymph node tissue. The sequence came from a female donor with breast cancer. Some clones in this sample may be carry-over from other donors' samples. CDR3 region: CASRSRGQGDEQYF. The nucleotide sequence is TGTGCCAGTAGAAGTAGGGGACAGGGGGACGAGCAGTACTTC.